These T cell receptor beta chains were read from a single sample in a study of CD8 T cells in Susac syndrome. In TCRdb, the immunoSEQ multiplex PCR reads were re-called with MiXCR into one record per CDR3 protein. The sample records 160,000 or so distinct CDR3 sequences, less than 95% being singletons. Material: CD4+ T cells from PBMCs. Source of these receptors: a human donor with multiple sclerosis. CDR3s include the opening cysteine and the closing phenylalanine or tryptophan. D genes are given only for firm matches. Some rows mark clone size as missing; the rest say once, few, many or name a class of expanded clone.

size | D | J | V | CDR3 | DNA
- | - | TRBJ2-5 | TRBV2 | CAGQGDQETQYF | TGTGCCGGGCAGGGTGACCAAGAGACCCAGTACTTC
- | TRBD2 | TRBJ2-2 | TRBV3-1 | CASSIRTSGRAPGGTGELFF | TGTGCCAGCAGCATTCGGACTAGCGGGAGGGCCCCGGGGGGAACCGGGGAGCTGTTTTTT
- | - | TRBJ2-7 | TRBV30 | CAWSVPVSQQYF | TGTGCCTGGAGTGTACCGGTTTCACAGCAGTACTTC
- | - | TRBJ2-4 | TRBV12-3/TRBV12-4 | CASNPGAKNIQYF | TGTGCCAGCAACCCAGGGGCCAAAAACATTCAGTACTTC
- | - | TRBJ2-7 | TRBV6-2/TRBV6-3 | CASSYSARSSYEQYF | TGTGCCAGCAGTTACTCGGCGCGGAGCTCCTACGAGCAGTACTTC
- | - | TRBJ2-2 | TRBV7-2 | CASSPPHGATGELFF | TGTGCCAGCAGCCCCCCCCACGGGGCAACCGGGGAGCTGTTTTTT
- | - | TRBJ2-3 | TRBV6-1 | CASSPRRGAAGSDTQYF | TGTGCCAGCAGTCCCCGACGAGGGGCGGCAGGGTCAGATACGCAGTATTTT
- | - | TRBJ1-1 | TRBV28 | CASSSRQAEQAFF | TGTGCCAGCAGTTCCCGACAGGCCGAACAAGCTTTCTTT
- | TRBD2 | TRBJ2-2 | TRBV7-7 | CASSPLAGNTGELFF | TGTGCCAGCAGCCCCCTAGCGGGGAACACCGGGGAGCTGTTTTTT
- | - | TRBJ2-1 | TRBV6-2/TRBV6-3 | CASRTGGGRNEQFF | TGTGCCAGCAGGACGGGCGGAGGACGCAATGAGCAGTTCTTC
- | - | TRBJ2-4 | TRBV20-1 | CSAKGEAKNIQYF | TGCAGTGCTAAGGGGGAAGCCAAAAACATTCAGTACTTC
- | - | TRBJ2-5 | TRBV24-1 | CATRGRQETQYF | TGTGCCACCCGCGGGCGGCAAGAGACCCAGTACTTC
few | TRBD2 | TRBJ2-5 | TRBV4-2 | CASSQGLAETETQYF | TGTGCCAGCAGCCAAGGACTAGCGGAGACAGAGACCCAGTACTTC
- | TRBD1 | TRBJ2-2 | TRBV29-1 | CSVRQGANTGELFF | TGCAGCGTTCGACAGGGGGCGAACACCGGGGAGCTGTTTTTT
- | TRBD1 | TRBJ1-2 | TRBV20-1 | CRGQGDGYTF | TGCAGGGGACAGGGGGATGGCTACACCTTC
- | TRBD1 | TRBJ1-1 | TRBV3-1 | CASSPGTGGLNTEAFF | TGTGCCAGCAGCCCCGGGACAGGGGGCTTGAACACTGAAGCTTTCTTT
- | TRBD2 | TRBJ2-4 | TRBV5-6 | CASSRGVAKNIQYF | TGTGCCAGCAGCCGGGGGGTGGCCAAAAACATTCAGTACTTC
- | - | TRBJ1-5 | TRBV12-3/TRBV12-4 | CASSQGSNQPQHF | TGTGCCAGCAGTCAGGGGAGCAATCAGCCCCAGCATTTT
- | TRBD2 | TRBJ2-7 | TRBV28 | CAASGMGMGNEQYF | TGTGCGGCTAGCGGAATGGGAATGGGGAACGAGCAGTACTTC
- | - | TRBJ1-2 | TRBV25-1 | CASSRSTSYGYTF | TGTGCCAGCAGCAGGTCGACGTCCTATGGCTACACCTTC
- | - | TRBJ1-1 | TRBV12-3/TRBV12-4 | CASVWTAPNTEAFF | TGTGCCAGCGTCTGGACAGCCCCGAACACTGAAGCTTTCTTT
- | - | TRBJ1-1 | TRBV19 | CASNRGKGGTEAFF | TGTGCCAGTAACCGCGGGAAAGGAGGGACTGAAGCTTTCTTT
once | - | TRBJ2-5 | TRBV30 | CAWSGGQGWETQYF | TGTGCCTGGAGTGGAGGGCAGGGTTGGGAGACCCAGTACTTC
once | - | TRBJ2-7 | TRBV20-1 | CSARPRTTPYEQYF | TGCAGTGCTAGACCCCGCACTACTCCATACGAGCAGTACTTC
- | - | TRBJ2-1 | TRBV2 | CASRFEGDEQFF | TGTGCCAGCAGGTTCGAAGGCGATGAGCAGTTCTTC
- | TRBD1 | TRBJ1-4 | TRBV5-1 | CASSSSAGGEKLFF | TGCGCCAGCAGTTCTTCCGCAGGGGGGGAAAAACTGTTTTTT
- | - | TRBJ1-2 | TRBV27 | CASSSAQPREGYTF | TGTGCCAGCAGTTCGGCGCAGCCTCGCGAGGGCTACACCTTC